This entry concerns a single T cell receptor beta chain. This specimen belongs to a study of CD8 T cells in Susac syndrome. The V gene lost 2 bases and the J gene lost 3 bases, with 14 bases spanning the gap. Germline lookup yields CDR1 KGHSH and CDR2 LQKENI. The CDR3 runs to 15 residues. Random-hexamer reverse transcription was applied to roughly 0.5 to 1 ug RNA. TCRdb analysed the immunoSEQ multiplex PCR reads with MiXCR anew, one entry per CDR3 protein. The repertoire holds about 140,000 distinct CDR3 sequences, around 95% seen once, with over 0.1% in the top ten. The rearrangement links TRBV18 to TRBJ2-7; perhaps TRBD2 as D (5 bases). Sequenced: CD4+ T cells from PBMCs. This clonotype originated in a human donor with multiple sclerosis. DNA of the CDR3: TGTGCCAGCTCACCAGTGAACGCGGGTTTCTACGAGCAGTACTTC. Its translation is CASSPVNAGFYEQYF.